This TCR beta chain was observed in a study of regulatory T cells in long-lasting Graves disease. The sample's time point: newly diagnosed GD, antithyroid drugs for less than 3 months. Researchers made the TCR library from RNA that was extracted from PBMCs. Deletions cut 1 base from V and 0 bases from J, with 18 bases between. The length of the CDR3 is 19 residues. Both iRepertoire HTBI primers and Arm-PCR of CDR3 regions were used to build the TCR beta libraries. Each CDR3 protein is one row after TCRdb ran MiXCR on the multiplex PCR reads. In the table there are approximately 350,000 distinct CDR3 sequences, 16% of which are singletons. The same data also contributed to another study, on T cells in Graves' hyperthyroidism and ophthalmopathy.

This receptor was obtained from a man in his forties with Graves disease. The gene calls are TRBV12-3 or TRBV12-4 and TRBJ1-4; D call uncertain. Specimen: peripheral blood mononuclear cells (PBMCs), collected at new diagnosis, from a patient treated with antithyroid drugs. CDR3 amino acids: CASSLDSILSGSTNEKLFF. The DNA for the CDR3 is TGTGCCAGCAGTTTAGACAGCATTCTAAGCGGGTCAACTAATGAAAAACTGTTTTTT.